A selection of T cell receptor beta chains follows, all from one sample in a study of T-cell reconstitution after alpha-beta-depleted transplantation in children. One entry per CDR3 protein, called by TCRdb with MiXCR from the PCR reads. The profile shows about a million distinct CDR3 sequences, less than 30% of them singletons. The source was PBMCs, mostly from graft donor cells, collected 360 days after TCRalphabeta/CD19-depleted stem cell transplant. These receptor sequences come from a boy in the first two years of life who had a stem cell transplant for SCID, so the T cells may come from the graft donor. CDR3s include the opening cysteine and the closing phenylalanine or tryptophan. Fields, in order: V gene, J gene, D gene, clone size, CDR3 DNA, CDR3 protein. A D gene is named only where the DNA matches it firmly. Clone size appears in some rows only: once, few, many, or a class for an expanded clone.

TRBV25-1,TRBJ1-6,TRBD1,.,TGTGCCAGCAGTGGACGGACAGGGGTAGGCTCACCCCTCCACTTT,CASSGRTGVGSPLHF
TRBV10-3,TRBJ2-5,.,.,TGTGCCATCAGTGTCAGGGCAGTTTATGAGACCCAGTACTTC,CAISVRAVYETQYF
TRBV9,TRBJ1-1,.,few,TGTGCCAGCAGCGTACCAAGCCGGGCCAGGCAAGCTATTGAAGCTTTCTTT,CASSVPSRARQAIEAFF
TRBV29-1,TRBJ2-3,.,few,TGCAGCGTTGAAGATCCGTTCGAGCCAGGGCTCACAGATACGCAGTATTTT,CSVEDPFEPGLTDTQYF
TRBV11-2,TRBJ1-5,.,once,TGTGCCAGCAGCTTAATGTTGCTGGGGGGGGATCAGCCCCAGCATTTT,CASSLMLLGGDQPQHF
TRBV5-4,TRBJ2-1,TRBD1,few,TGTGCCAGCAGCTGGGGGGACAGGGTTGAGCAGTTCTTC,CASSWGDRVEQFF
TRBV7-3,TRBJ2-3,TRBD2,.,TGTGCCAGCAGCTTAAATAGGGCTAGCGGGGGGGCTACAGATACGCAGTATTTT,CASSLNRASGGATDTQYF
TRBV7-2,TRBJ2-7,.,.,TGTGCCAGCAGCTTATGGGCAGGGGTGGCCTACGAGCAGTACTTC,CASSLWAGVAYEQYF
TRBV12-3/TRBV12-4,TRBJ2-1,.,few,TGTGCCAGCGGTGAGGGTGCACCCTACAATGAGCAGTTCTTC,CASGEGAPYNEQFF
TRBV12-3/TRBV12-4,TRBJ2-5,.,.,TGTGCCAGCAGTCCCGGACAGACGAAACAAGAGACCCAGTACTTC,CASSPGQTKQETQYF
TRBV12-3/TRBV12-4,TRBJ1-1,.,few,TGTGCCAGCAGTTTTAGGGGCCGCGCTGAAGCTTTCTTT,CASSFRGRAEAFF
TRBV5-5,TRBJ2-2,TRBD1,.,TGTGCCAGCAGCTGGGGACAGGGTTACACCGGGGAGCTGTTTTTT,CASSWGQGYTGELFF
TRBV7-8,TRBJ2-3,.,many,TGTGCCAGCAGCTTAGAATTCCGGGGAACTAGCACAGATACGCAGTATTTT,CASSLEFRGTSTDTQYF
TRBV12-3/TRBV12-4,TRBJ2-5,TRBD2,few,TGTGCCAGCAGTTTCGGCGGGGGACCACTGTACCAAGAGACCCAGTACTTC,CASSFGGGPLYQETQYF
TRBV5-1,TRBJ2-1,.,.,TGCGCCAGCAGCTTGGAGTGGGGGGTCTCCTACAATGAGCAGTTCTTC,CASSLEWGVSYNEQFF
TRBV12-3/TRBV12-4,TRBJ2-5,.,.,TGTGCCAGCAGGCTAGGGTCCCGGGAGACCCAGTACTTC,CASRLGSRETQYF
TRBV12-3/TRBV12-4,TRBJ2-3,.,few,TGTGCCAGCAGTCGGGACGGACGCACAGATACGCAGTATTTT,CASSRDGRTDTQYF
TRBV5-1,TRBJ2-5,TRBD1,once,TGCGCCAGCAGCTCCGGAGGGACAGGGATGGAGGAGACCCAGTACTTC,CASSSGGTGMEETQYF
TRBV11-2,TRBJ2-6,.,few,TGTGCCAGCAGCTTTTTCTCAGGGGACTCTGGGGCCAACGTCCTGACTTTC,CASSFFSGDSGANVLTF
TRBV6-1,TRBJ1-1,.,few,TGTGCCAGCACCCGGGGTGGGAGGACTGAAGCTTTCTTT,CASTRGGRTEAFF
TRBV5-1,TRBJ2-3,TRBD2,.,TGCGCCACCTCCCGGGAGGGTTGGGATACGCAGTATTTT,CATSREGWDTQYF
TRBV9,TRBJ2-7,TRBD2,.,TGTGCCAGCAGCGGACGGGACTACCGCTCGCAGTACTTC,CASSGRDYRSQYF
TRBV7-9,TRBJ1-1,.,few,TGTGCCAGCAGCGATACAGGGAGGGCGAACACTGAAGCTTTCTTT,CASSDTGRANTEAFF
TRBV12-3/TRBV12-4,TRBJ2-4,TRBD1,.,TGTGCCAGCAGCTCCCGACAGGGGGTAAGGAAAAACATTCAGTACTTC,CASSSRQGVRKNIQYF
TRBV20-1,TRBJ2-7,.,.,TGCAGTGCTAGTGCTGCGGGATTCAACCCCTACGAGCAGTACTTC,CSASAAGFNPYEQYF
TRBV12-3/TRBV12-4,TRBJ2-1,TRBD2,few,TGTGCCAGCAGTCCCACCCGCGGGGGGACGACCAATGAGCAGTTCTTC,CASSPTRGGTTNEQFF
TRBV6-5,TRBJ2-1,TRBD2,few,TGTGCCAGCAGTTACTCGGTAGGACTAGCGGGGTATGAGCAGTTCTTC,CASSYSVGLAGYEQFF
TRBV27,TRBJ2-3,.,few,TGTGCCAGCAGTCCTCGGGGCGAGGGTTGGACAGATACGCAGTATTTT,CASSPRGEGWTDTQYF
TRBV6-5,TRBJ2-2,.,.,TGTGCCAGCAGTTCGGGCTTCACCCGGAACACCGGGGAGCTGTTTTTT,CASSSGFTRNTGELFF
TRBV2,TRBJ2-7,TRBD1,few,TGTGCCAGCAGAGCACCCGACAGGGATTACGAGCAGTACTTC,CASRAPDRDYEQYF
TRBV2,TRBJ2-7,.,few,TGTGCAGTCAGGACTTACGAGCAGTACTTC,CAVRTYEQYF
TRBV7-9,TRBJ2-2,.,.,TGTGCCAGCAGCTTAGCATCGGGCCGACAGGTCGTCGGGGAGCTGTTTTTT,CASSLASGRQVVGELFF
TRBV5-1,TRBJ2-7,TRBD1,few,TGTGCCAGCAGTTTTCGGGACAGGGGGACCGAGCAGTACTTC,CASSFRDRGTEQYF
TRBV6-5,TRBJ2-1,.,.,TGTGCCAGCAGTTACTCCATTGGTTATGGGGGCAATGAGCAGTTCTTC,CASSYSIGYGGNEQFF
TRBV24-1,TRBJ1-2,.,few,TGTGCCACCAGTGAAGGCTCAATGACTAACTATGGCTACACCTTC,CATSEGSMTNYGYTF
TRBV11-2,TRBJ2-1,.,few,TGTGCCAGCAGCTTAATCGGGGGCAGGGACAATGAGCAGTTCTTC,CASSLIGGRDNEQFF
TRBV18,TRBJ1-1,.,few,TGTGCCAGCTCAGCTCGACAAACAGAGAACACTGAAGCTTTCTTT,CASSARQTENTEAFF
TRBV7-2,TRBJ2-5,TRBD2,.,TGTGCCACCTTCCTAGCGGGCGGCCAAGAGACCCAGTACTTC,CATFLAGGQETQYF
TRBV28,TRBJ1-2,.,few,TGTGCCAGTGGCGGCTACTATGGCTACACCTTC,CASGGYYGYTF
TRBV20-1,TRBJ2-1,.,.,TGCAGTGCTAGACGGACTTTCCCGGACAGCTACAATGAGCAGTTCTTC,CSARRTFPDSYNEQFF
TRBV9,TRBJ2-3,.,many,TGTGCCAGCAGCCCAGGCGGGGATACAGATACGCAGTATTTT,CASSPGGDTDTQYF
TRBV18,TRBJ2-7,TRBD2,few,TGTGCCAGCTCACCACGTCCTAGCGGGGGGGAATCCCCCTACGAGCAGTACTTC,CASSPRPSGGESPYEQYF
TRBV19,TRBJ1-2,.,.,TGTGCCAGTAGTCCATCCCGTTCTGGGATATATGGCTACACCTTC,CASSPSRSGIYGYTF
TRBV20-1,TRBJ2-2,.,.,TGCAGTGCTAGAGACGGGGGGAACACCGGGGAGCTGTTTTTT,CSARDGGNTGELFF
TRBV6-5,TRBJ1-5,.,many,TGTGCCAGCAGCCCCTTGGGGTTACATCAGCCCCAGCATTTT,CASSPLGLHQPQHF
TRBV9,TRBJ1-1,TRBD1,few,TGTGCCAGCAGCGCATTCCAGGGGGGACGGATGAACACTGAAGCTTTCTTT,CASSAFQGGRMNTEAFF
TRBV20-1,TRBJ1-5,.,.,TGCAGTGCTAGAGGGGTCGGTAATCAGCCCCAGCATTTT,CSARGVGNQPQHF
TRBV6-1,TRBJ2-1,TRBD2,.,TGTGCCAGCAGCCCCGGACTAGCGGGGGGAGGGAATGAGCAGTTCTTC,CASSPGLAGGGNEQFF
TRBV28,TRBJ2-4,.,.,TGTGCCAGCAGCCCCGGGCCGAAACTTAACATTCAGTACTTC,CASSPGPKLNIQYF
TRBV28,TRBJ2-7,.,.,TGTGCCAGCAGTCGCGCCGGGACTCCAGAGTTTAACGAGCAGTACTTC,CASSRAGTPEFNEQYF
TRBV6-1,TRBJ2-7,.,few,TGTGCCAGCATCTCCGTCCCAGGGCCCCATCACTACGAGCAGTACTTC,CASISVPGPHHYEQYF
TRBV4-2,TRBJ2-1,TRBD2,few,TGTGCCAGCAGCCAAGATAGGGGGCTAGCGGGGGGGAATGAGCAGTTCTTC,CASSQDRGLAGGNEQFF
TRBV20-1,TRBJ2-5,.,few,TGCAGTGCTGATGACCCGCAAACCAAAGAGACCCAGTACTTC,CSADDPQTKETQYF
TRBV15,TRBJ2-5,.,.,TGTGCCACCAGCAGCCACAGGGTTAGAGAGACCCAGTACTTC,CATSSHRVRETQYF
TRBV5-6,TRBJ2-3,TRBD2,few,TGTGCCAGCAGCTCGGGGGGGCTGGATACGCAGTATTTT,CASSSGGLDTQYF
TRBV29-1,TRBJ2-2,TRBD1,many,TGCAGCGGAAGGACAGGGCGCACCGGGGAGCTGTTTTTT,CSGRTGRTGELFF
TRBV7-9,TRBJ2-3,TRBD2,.,TGTGCCAGCAGCTTATTTGGACTAGCGATGCCAGATACGCAGTATTTT,CASSLFGLAMPDTQYF
TRBV6-5,TRBJ1-3,.,.,TGTGCCAGCAGTTATTTCCCGAGGATCGAGGCTGGAAACACCATATATTTT,CASSYFPRIEAGNTIYF
TRBV10-3,TRBJ1-5,.,.,TGTGCCATCAGTGGGACATTTAGCAATCAGCCCCAGCATTTT,CAISGTFSNQPQHF